This T cell receptor beta chain is drawn from a study of blood T cell repertoires in COVID-19. The protocol was immunoSEQ multiplex PCR, while the TCRdb copy is restricted to in-frame clones and leaves out a portion. This sample has around 330,000 clones, with less than 85% found just once. V shed 4 bases, J shed 4 bases, and the junction held 8 bases outside the gene matches. CDR1 is SGHNT and CDR2 is YYREEE in the germline V gene (reference sequence). The CDR3 contains 15 residues. The origin of this receptor is a woman in her 30s who had been exposed to COVID-19. This chain uses TRBV5-4 with TRBJ2-7; TRBD2 aligns across 10 bases. Sequencing was carried out using PBMCs or T cells enriched from blood (not recorded which). DNA for the CDR3: TGTGCCAGCAGCCCGCAAGCGGGAGGGGAATACGAGCAGTACTTC. It codes for CASSPQAGGEYEQYF.